These 30 T cell receptor beta chains originate from one sample sequenced in a study of OX40 agonist ivuxolimab in advanced cancers. TCRdb's copy holds only in-frame clones and misses some; the assay was immunoSEQ multiplex PCR. The data show over 20,000 clones, 84% seen once. Sequences were derived from CD4+ or CD8+ T cells sorted from blood, sampled in a trial of the OX40 agonist ivuxolimab. These receptors originate from an adult with an advanced solid tumor such as melanoma, head and neck, liver or kidney cancer.

V is TRBV7-8 and J is TRBJ2-5; 9 positions match TRBD2. The CDR3 loop spans 14 amino acids. Germline CDR1 and CDR2: SGHVS and FQNEAQ. Unmatched junction bases numbered 6, after V lost 5 bases and J lost 5 bases. CDR3: CASSHSGRGETQYF. The CDR3 DNA is TGTGCCAGCAGCCATAGCGGGAGAGGGGAGACCCAGTACTTC.

This chain links TRBV28 with TRBJ1-2, with TRBD1 as a possible D gene (5 bases). Germline V gene sequence: CDR1 MDHEN, CDR2 SYDVKM. This CDR3 has 17 amino acids. V shed 4 bases and J shed 4 bases, with 22 bases lying between them. Here the CDR3 reads CASSSPSEQEGSYGYTF. DNA of the CDR3: TGTGCCAGCAGTTCACCATCAGAACAGGAGGGGAGCTATGGCTACACCTTC.

Only one count was recorded for this clone. The chain has TRBV28 and TRBJ2-7, with D uncertain. V dropped 3 bases and J dropped 6 bases, with 9 bases sitting between them. This CDR3 spans 12 amino acids. Germline V gene lookup returns CDR1 MDHEN and CDR2 SYDVKM. Here the CDR3 reads CASSFGVGEQYF. CDR3 coding DNA: TGTGCCAGCAGTTTTGGGGTCGGCGAGCAGTACTTC.

This clone was counted between two and nine times. The chain links TRBV12-5 to TRBJ2-1; 7 nucleotides align to TRBD2. From germline, CDR1 is LGHNT and CDR2 FRNRAP. The junction had 4 bases not matched to a gene; V was cut back by 0 bases and J by 5 bases. CDR3 length: 15 amino acids. The CDR3 sequence is CASGLVPSGHNEQFF. In DNA, the CDR3 is TGTGCTAGTGGTTTGGTGCCTAGCGGTCACAATGAGCAGTTCTTC.

This clone was counted a single time. The CDR3 region is CASSIGGGMNTEAFF. The CDR3 DNA reads as TGTGCCAGTAGTATCGGAGGGGGGATGAACACTGAAGCTTTCTTT. V and J are TRBV19 and TRBJ1-1, with D perhaps matching TRBD1 (6 bases). The CDR3 spans 15 residues. Trimming took off 3 bases at V and 0 bases at J, with 11 bases between the two ends. Germline V gene lookup returns CDR1 LNHDA and CDR2 SQIVND (reference sequence).

The rearrangement uses TRBV9 and TRBJ2-2; D could derive from TRBD1 or TRBD2 (6 bases each). The CDR3 loop spans 16 amino acids. Between the trimmed V and J ends, which lost 4 bases and 0 bases, there was a span of 13 bases. Germline V gene data show CDR1 as SGDLS and CDR2 as YYNGEE. DNA for the CDR3: TGTGCCAGCAGCCCACCCCGGGGGCCGAACACCGGGGAGCTGTTTTTT. Translation gives CASSPPRGPNTGELFF.

The chain is built from TRBV9 and TRBJ2-1; possible D gene TRBD1, 5 bases. Trimming removed 4 bases at V and 4 bases at J, with 12 bases between. The CDR3 extends over 14 amino acids. CDR1 SGDLS and CDR2 YYNGEE come from the germline V gene. The CDR3 bases are TGTGCCAGCAGCCCACTCAGGGTTTACAATGAGCAGTTCTTC. Translation: CASSPLRVYNEQFF. Full variable domain (rest looked up from reference TRBV9 and TRBJ2-1): DSGVTQTPKHLITATGQRVTLRCSPRSGDLSVYWYQQSLDQGLQFLIQYYNGEERAKGNILERFSAQQFPDLHSELNLSSLELGDSALYFCASSPLRVYNEQFFGPGTRLTVL.

This sequence joins TRBV14 and TRBJ1-2, with a possible D match to TRBD1 (5 bases). The CDR3 has 15 residues. Germline V CDR1 and CDR2: SGHDN, FVKESK. V gave up 4 bases and J gave up 4 bases, with 16 bases separating them. The CDR3 DNA sequence: TGTGCCAGCAGCCTCGTAAACCAGGGCTCCTATGGCTACACCTTC. Its translation: CASSLVNQGSYGYTF.

This clone was seen only once. The chain carries TRBV6-6 and TRBJ1-5; 7 bases match TRBD1. CDR3 length equals 15 residues. The germline gives CDR1 MNHNY, CDR2 SVGAGI (reference sequence). The ends lost 7 bases at V and 2 bases at J; junction bases unmatched: 8. The CDR3 DNA reads TGTGCCAGCACGGCCCAGGGGGGGCGCAATCAGCCCCAGCATTTT. Its protein is CASTAQGGRNQPQHF.

The chain couples TRBV5-1 to TRBJ2-2; D gene unclear. This CDR3 has 14 residues. The germline V and J ends were trimmed by 3 bases and 7 bases, with 13 bases remaining between them. Germline CDR1 reads SGHRS; CDR2 reads YFSETQ. This chain's CDR3 is CASSSGRLIGELFF. The CDR3 region has the DNA TGCGCCAGCAGCTCTGGACGCCTGATCGGGGAGCTGTTTTTT.

This clone occurred once. This chain joins TRBV7-6 and TRBJ1-2, with 12 bases matching TRBD1. The V segment lost 5 bases and the J segment 3 bases; nucleotides outside the gene matches: 13. Germline lookup yields CDR1 SGHVS and CDR2 FNYEAQ. This CDR3 spans 18 amino acids. The CDR3 DNA follows: TGTGCCAGCAGCCCGTTCCGGGACAGGGGGCGCGATGACTATGGCTACACCTTC. This translates into CASSPFRDRGRDDYGYTF. Full variable domain (outside the CDR3, taken from reference TRBV7-6 and TRBJ1-2): GAGVSQSPRYKVTKRGQDVALRCDPISGHVSLYWYRQALGQGPEFLTYFNYEAQQDKSGLPNDRFSAERPEGSISTLTIQRTEQRDSAMYRCASSPFRDRGRDDYGYTFGSGTRLTVV.

The gene calls are TRBV19 and TRBJ2-5; TRBD1 agrees at 7 bases. Germline V gives CDR1 LNHDA, CDR2 SQIVND (reference sequence). The CDR3 extends over 16 amino acids. The J segment lost 5 bases and the V segment lost 5 bases, leaving 14 bases of the junction unmatched. CDR3: CASSPALGTGVETQYF. In DNA form, the CDR3 reads TGTGCCAGTAGTCCCGCTTTGGGAACAGGGGTCGAGACCCAGTACTTC.

This chain connects TRBV7-3 to TRBJ2-3, with a tentative D call TRBD2 (6 bases). Germline V gene lookup returns CDR1 SGHTA and CDR2 FQGTGA. Trimming removed 2 bases at V and 0 bases at J, with 9 bases between. The CDR3 is 15 amino acids. The CDR3 loop is CASSLGGTSTDTQYF. The CDR3 region has the DNA TGTGCCAGCAGCTTAGGTGGGACTAGCACAGATACGCAGTATTTT. Filled out from reference TRBV7-3 and TRBJ2-3, the complete variable domain reads GAGVSQTPSNKVTEKGKYVELRCDPISGHTALYWYRQSLGQGPEFLIYFQGTGAADDSGLPNDRFFAVRPEGSVSTLKIQRTERGDSAVYLCASSLGGTSTDTQYFGPGTRLTVL.

This clone is labeled medium-sized (0.01 to 0.1%). This chain uses TRBV11-2 with TRBJ2-3; no reliable D call. The CDR3 length is 14 residues. Trimming took off 5 bases at V and 0 bases at J, with 9 bases between the two ends. Germline V gene sequence: CDR1 SGHAT, CDR2 FQNNGV. CDR3 DNA: TGTGCCAGCAGCGAGCCCCTTAGCACAGATACGCAGTATTTT. Translating gives CASSEPLSTDTQYF.

The chain employs TRBV13 and TRBJ2-2; TRBD1 is a possible D gene (8 bases). Germline loops: CDR1 PRHDT, CDR2 FYEKMQ (reference sequence). The CDR3 covers 17 residues. Trimming cost V 6 bases and J 2 bases, with 19 bases left between them. The CDR3, as DNA: TGTGCCAGCAGTTCCAATACAGGGGGACTAAACACCGGGGAGCTGTTTTTT. Its protein product is CASSSNTGGLNTGELFF.

This clone was found once. This chain uses TRBV7-9 with TRBJ2-1; D is unclear. Germline values: CDR1 SEHNR, CDR2 FQNEAQ (reference sequence). Trimming took 4 bases from V and 6 from J, leaving 4 bases between them. This CDR3 comprises 11 residues. This CDR3 reads CASSYSNEQFF. The CDR3 coding sequence is TGTGCCAGCAGCTACTCCAATGAGCAGTTCTTC.

The rearrangement joins TRBV13 to TRBJ1-3; D unresolved. The CDR3 loop spans 14 amino acids. V gave up 0 bases and J gave up 0 bases, with 3 bases separating them. The germline V gene has CDR1 PRHDT and CDR2 FYEKMQ (reference sequence). The CDR3 loop reads CASSLGVSGNTIYF. CDR3 nucleotides: TGTGCCAGCAGCTTAGGAGTCTCTGGAAACACCATATATTTT.

The V call is TRBV10-2, the J call TRBJ2-3; 7 bases match TRBD1. Germline loops: CDR1 WSHSY, CDR2 SAAADI. CDR3 size: 15 residues. Losses at the gene ends were 2 bases for V and 2 bases for J; bases not matched to a gene: 4. The CDR3 loop reads CASSEGTAITDTQYF. The CDR3, as DNA: TGCGCCAGCAGTGAGGGGACAGCCATCACAGATACGCAGTATTTT.

The rearrangement links TRBV27 to TRBJ2-7, with 10 bases aligning to TRBD1. Per the germline V gene, CDR1 is MNHEY and CDR2 is SMNVEV (reference sequence). The CDR3 spans 16 residues. V was pared by 2 bases and J by 4 bases, with 8 bases of the junction left unmatched. In nucleotides, the CDR3 is TGTGCCAGCAGTTTAACGCGGACAGGGGGAAAGTACGAGCAGTACTTC. Its protein is CASSLTRTGGKYEQYF.

V and J are TRBV9 and TRBJ2-7; D may match TRBD1 or TRBD2 (5 bases each). There are 16 residues in the CDR3. Germline lookup yields CDR1 SGDLS and CDR2 YYNGEE. The V end was cut by 3 bases, the J end by 3 bases, with 19 bases between. CDR3 in amino acids: CASSATGARGYYEQYF. In nucleotides, the CDR3 is TGTGCCAGCAGCGCAACCGGGGCCCGAGGGTACTACGAGCAGTACTTC.

The DNA of the CDR3 is TGCGCCAGCAGTGAGGGGGGACCGCTGGCTTTCTTT. Translation gives CASSEGGPLAFF. The J gene is TRBJ1-1, the V gene TRBV10-1; D is possibly TRBD1 (5 bases). Trimming stripped 2 bases from V and 11 bases from J, with 12 bases between. Germline CDR1 is WNHNN and CDR2 is SYGVQD (reference sequence). The CDR3 spans 12 residues.

The chain has TRBV2 and TRBJ2-7, with TRBD1 identical over 11 bases. Germline V gene lookup returns CDR1 SNHLY and CDR2 FYNNEI. V lost 9 bases, J lost 5 bases, and 6 bases stayed unmatched. CDR3 length: 13 residues. The CDR3 region has the DNA TGTGCCAGTGGGACAGGGGGTCTTAACGAGCAGTACTTC. Its protein product is CASGTGGLNEQYF.

The CDR3 reads CASSEGDWVYNEQFF. The CDR3 DNA reads as TGTGCCAGCAGTGAAGGGGATTGGGTCTACAATGAGCAGTTCTTC. V and J are TRBV6-1 and TRBJ2-1; no reliable D call. The CDR3 runs 15 residues. With 1 base removed from V and 3 bases from J, the gap between germline ends came to 10 bases. CDR1 and CDR2 from the germline V gene are MNHNS and SASEGT.

This clone was seen only once. The rearrangement links TRBV11-2 to TRBJ2-5, with D perhaps assigned TRBD1 or TRBD2 (6 bases each). V was trimmed by 2 bases and J by 5 bases, leaving 12 bases between them. The germline V gene has CDR1 SGHAT and CDR2 FQNNGV. This CDR3 spans 14 amino acids. CDR3 bases: TGTGCCAGCAGCTTAAGGGGGGATCATGAGACCCAGTACTTC. It codes for CASSLRGDHETQYF. The entire variable domain, with the rest obtained from reference TRBV11-2 and TRBJ2-5, is as follows: EAGVAQSPRYKIIEKRQSVAFWCNPISGHATLYWYQQILGQGPKLLIQFQNNGVVDDSQLPKDRFSAERLKGVDSTLKIQPAKLEDSAVYLCASSLRGDHETQYFGPGTRLLVL.

This clone was picked up a small number of times. The rearrangement uses TRBV19 and TRBJ2-3; D remains unclear. This CDR3 region has 11 residues. With 4 bases removed from V and 4 bases from J, the gap between germline ends came to 3 bases. The germline gives CDR1 LNHDA, CDR2 SQIVND (reference sequence). The CDR3 loop reads CASSKADTQYF. In DNA form, the CDR3 reads TGTGCCAGTAGTAAGGCAGATACGCAGTATTTT.

The chain couples TRBV11-2 to TRBJ2-4; D remains ambiguous. CDR1 is SGHAT and CDR2 is FQNNGV in the germline V gene. Trimming cost V 1 base and J 2 bases, with 9 bases left between them. CDR3 length equals 15 residues. The CDR3 sequence: CASSLGPAPKNIQYF. The CDR3 region has the DNA TGTGCCAGCAGCTTAGGGCCGGCGCCCAAAAACATTCAGTACTTC. The full variable domain, its missing parts supplied by reference TRBV11-2 and TRBJ2-4, is EAGVAQSPRYKIIEKRQSVAFWCNPISGHATLYWYQQILGQGPKLLIQFQNNGVVDDSQLPKDRFSAERLKGVDSTLKIQPAKLEDSAVYLCASSLGPAPKNIQYFGAGTRLSVL.

The chain links TRBV2 to TRBJ1-1; 7 bases line up with TRBD1. V lost 5 bases, J lost 0 bases, and 6 bases stayed unmatched. This CDR3 is 15 amino acids long. CDR1 is SNHLY, CDR2 FYNNEI, per germline. The CDR3 here is CASSSGTAMNTEAFF. Written as DNA, the CDR3 is TGTGCCAGCAGTTCGGGGACAGCCATGAACACTGAAGCTTTCTTT.

J is TRBJ2-1 and V is TRBV6-4, with D possibly being TRBD1 (5 bases). The germline gives CDR1 MRHNA, CDR2 SNTAGT. This CDR3 spans 13 amino acids. V was cut by 7 bases and J by 4 bases, with 11 bases left in between. The CDR3, as DNA: TGTGCCAGCACCTCGACAGTGTACAATGAGCAGTTCTTC. Translated, it gives CASTSTVYNEQFF.

By frequency in the sample, this clone is hyperexpanded. The CDR3 DNA reads TGTGCCAGCAGTTTAGGGGAATCCGAAAAACTGTTTTTT. Amino acids: CASSLGESEKLFF. The rearrangement joins TRBV28 to TRBJ1-4, with D hard to call. The CDR3 covers 13 residues. CDR1 and CDR2 (germline): MDHEN, SYDVKM. Trimming pared 2 bases from V and 8 bases from J, leaving 9 bases between.

This clone has more than one count but fewer than ten. The chain recombines TRBV19 with TRBJ1-2; perhaps TRBD1 as D (6 bases). V lost 4 bases, J lost 7 bases, and 19 bases lay in between. Germline loops: CDR1 LNHDA, CDR2 SQIVND (reference sequence). The CDR3 runs 15 residues. CDR3 residues: CASSTGRTVTRGYTF. CDR3 coding DNA: TGTGCCAGTAGTACTGGCCGGACAGTAACACGTGGCTACACCTTC.